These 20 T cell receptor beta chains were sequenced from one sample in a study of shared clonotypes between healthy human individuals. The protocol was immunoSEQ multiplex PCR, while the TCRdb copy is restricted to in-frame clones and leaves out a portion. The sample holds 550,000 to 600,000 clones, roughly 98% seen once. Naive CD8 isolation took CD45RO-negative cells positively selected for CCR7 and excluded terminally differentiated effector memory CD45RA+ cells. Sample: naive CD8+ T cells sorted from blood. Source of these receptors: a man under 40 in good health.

The CDR3 region has the DNA TGTGCCAGCAGAGCCTCCGTGCCCGGGCCTCATGGCTACACCTTC. This translates into CASRASVPGPHGYTF. V and J are TRBV27 and TRBJ1-2, with D uncertain. Trimming cost V 6 bases and J 6 bases, with 20 bases left between them. This CDR3 has 15 residues. In germline, CDR1 is MNHEY, CDR2 SMNVEV (reference sequence).

The CDR3 bases are TGCGCCAGCAGTGAGTTGTCGGGGCTGACCTACGAGCAGTACTTC. It encodes CASSELSGLTYEQYF. J is TRBJ2-7 and V is TRBV10-2; D possibly matches TRBD1 or TRBD2 (5 bases each). CDR3 length: 15 residues. Trimming took off 1 base at V and 2 bases at J, with 12 bases between the two ends. Germline CDR1 and CDR2: WSHSY and SAAADI.

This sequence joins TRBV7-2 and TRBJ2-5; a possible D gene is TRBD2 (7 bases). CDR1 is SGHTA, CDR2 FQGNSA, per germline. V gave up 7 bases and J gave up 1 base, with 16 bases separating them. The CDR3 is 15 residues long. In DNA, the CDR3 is TGTGCCAGCACCTGGGGCGGGGGCCTCCAAGAGACCCAGTACTTC. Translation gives CASTWGGGLQETQYF.

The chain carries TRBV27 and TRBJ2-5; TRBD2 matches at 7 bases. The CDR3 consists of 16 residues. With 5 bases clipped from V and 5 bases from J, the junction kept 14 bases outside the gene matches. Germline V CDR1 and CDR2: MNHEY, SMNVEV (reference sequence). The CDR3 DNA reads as TGTGCCAGCAGTCCGATCCGTGCGGGAGAATGGGAGACCCAGTACTTC. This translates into CASSPIRAGEWETQYF.

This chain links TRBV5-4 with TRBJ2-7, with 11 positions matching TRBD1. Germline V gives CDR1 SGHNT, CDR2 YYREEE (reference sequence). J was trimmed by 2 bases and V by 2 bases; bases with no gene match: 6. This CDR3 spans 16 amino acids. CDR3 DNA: TGTGCCAGCAGCTTCTCTGGGGGACAGGGGGCCTACGAGCAGTACTTC. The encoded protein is CASSFSGGQGAYEQYF.

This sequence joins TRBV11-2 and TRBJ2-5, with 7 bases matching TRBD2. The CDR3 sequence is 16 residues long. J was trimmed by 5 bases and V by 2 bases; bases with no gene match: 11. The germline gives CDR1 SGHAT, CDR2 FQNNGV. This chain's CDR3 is CASSLRAGPNPETQYF. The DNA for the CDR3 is TGTGCCAGCAGCTTACGAGCGGGACCCAACCCGGAGACCCAGTACTTC.

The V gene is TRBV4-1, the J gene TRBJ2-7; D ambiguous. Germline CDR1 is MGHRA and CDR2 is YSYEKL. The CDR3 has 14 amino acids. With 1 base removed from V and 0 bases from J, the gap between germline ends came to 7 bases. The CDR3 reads CASSQVESSYEQYF. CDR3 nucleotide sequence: TGCGCCAGCAGCCAAGTAGAAAGCTCCTACGAGCAGTACTTC.

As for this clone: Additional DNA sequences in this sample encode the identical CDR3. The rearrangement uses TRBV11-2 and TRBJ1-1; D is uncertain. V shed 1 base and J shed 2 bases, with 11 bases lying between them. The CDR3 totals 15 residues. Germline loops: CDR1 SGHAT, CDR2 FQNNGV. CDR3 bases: TGTGCCAGCAGCTTAGCGGGCAGACTAAACACTGAAGCTTTCTTT. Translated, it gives CASSLAGRLNTEAFF.

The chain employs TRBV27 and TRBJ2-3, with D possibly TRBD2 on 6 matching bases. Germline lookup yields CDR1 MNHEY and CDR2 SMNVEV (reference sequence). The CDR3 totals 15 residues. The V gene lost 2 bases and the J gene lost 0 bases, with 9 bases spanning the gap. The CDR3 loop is CASSLGTLSTDTQYF. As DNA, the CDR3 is TGTGCCAGCAGTTTAGGGACTCTCAGCACAGATACGCAGTATTTT.

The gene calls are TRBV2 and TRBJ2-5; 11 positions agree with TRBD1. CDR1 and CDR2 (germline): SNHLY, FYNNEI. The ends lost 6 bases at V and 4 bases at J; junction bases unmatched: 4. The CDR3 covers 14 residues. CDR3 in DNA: TGTGCCAGCAGGGACAGGGGGCGAATAGAGACCCAGTACTTC. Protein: CASRDRGRIETQYF.

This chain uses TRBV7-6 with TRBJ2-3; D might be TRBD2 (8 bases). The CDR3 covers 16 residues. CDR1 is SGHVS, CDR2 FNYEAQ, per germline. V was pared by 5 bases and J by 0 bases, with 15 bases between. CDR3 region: CASSKGAGGSTDTQYF. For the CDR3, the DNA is TGTGCCAGCAGCAAGGGGGCGGGAGGAAGCACAGATACGCAGTATTTT.

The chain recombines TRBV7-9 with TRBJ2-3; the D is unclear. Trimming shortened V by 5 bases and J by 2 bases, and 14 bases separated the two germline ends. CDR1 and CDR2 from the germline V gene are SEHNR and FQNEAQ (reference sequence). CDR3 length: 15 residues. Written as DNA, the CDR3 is TGTGCCAGCAGCGGTGGCCAAGCGTACACAGATACGCAGTATTTT. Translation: CASSGGQAYTDTQYF.

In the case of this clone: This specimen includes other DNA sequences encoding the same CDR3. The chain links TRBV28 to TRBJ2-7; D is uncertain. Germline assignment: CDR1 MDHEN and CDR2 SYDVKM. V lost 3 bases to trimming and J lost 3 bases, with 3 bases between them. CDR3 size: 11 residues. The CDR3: CASSLHYEQYF. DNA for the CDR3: TGTGCCAGCAGTTTGCACTACGAGCAGTACTTC.

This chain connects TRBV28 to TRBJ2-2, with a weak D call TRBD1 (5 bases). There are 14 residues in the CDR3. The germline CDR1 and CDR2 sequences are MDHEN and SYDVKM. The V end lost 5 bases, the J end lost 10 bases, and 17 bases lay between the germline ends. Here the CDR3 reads CASSKPGFREELFF. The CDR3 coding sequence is TGTGCCAGCAGTAAACCGGGCTTCAGGGAGGAGCTGTTTTTT. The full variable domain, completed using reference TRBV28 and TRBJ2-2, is DVKVTQSSRYLVKRTGEKVFLECVQDMDHENMFWYRQDPGLGLRLIYFSYDVKMKEKGDIPEGYSVSREKKERFSLILESASTNQTSMYLCASSKPGFREELFFGEGSRLTVL.

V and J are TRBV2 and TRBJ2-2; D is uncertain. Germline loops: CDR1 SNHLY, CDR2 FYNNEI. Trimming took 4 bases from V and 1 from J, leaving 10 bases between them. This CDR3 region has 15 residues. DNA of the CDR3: TGTGCCAGCAGTGCACGTTTGGGGAACACCGGGGAGCTGTTTTTT. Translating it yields CASSARLGNTGELFF.

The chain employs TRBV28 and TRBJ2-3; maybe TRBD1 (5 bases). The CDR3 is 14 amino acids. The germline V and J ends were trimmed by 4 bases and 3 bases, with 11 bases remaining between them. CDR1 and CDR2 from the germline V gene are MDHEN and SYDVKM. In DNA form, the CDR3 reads TGTGCCAGCAGTTGGGGCGGACGGACAGATACGCAGTATTTT. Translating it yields CASSWGGRTDTQYF.

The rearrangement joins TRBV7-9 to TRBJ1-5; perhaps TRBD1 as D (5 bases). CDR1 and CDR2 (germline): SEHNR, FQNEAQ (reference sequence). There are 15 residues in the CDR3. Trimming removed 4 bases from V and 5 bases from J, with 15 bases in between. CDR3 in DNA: TGTGCCAGCAGCTCAACTCGGGACGCTTATCAGCCCCAGCATTTT. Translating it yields CASSSTRDAYQPQHF.

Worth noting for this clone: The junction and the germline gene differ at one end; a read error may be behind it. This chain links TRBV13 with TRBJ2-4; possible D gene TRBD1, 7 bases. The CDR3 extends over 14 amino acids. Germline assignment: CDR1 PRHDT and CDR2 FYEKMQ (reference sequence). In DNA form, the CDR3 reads TGTGCCAGCAGCTTAGGCGTAGGGGGGACAGTTAAGGCCTTC. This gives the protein CASSLGVGGTVKAF. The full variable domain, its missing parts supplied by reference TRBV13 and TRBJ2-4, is AAGVIQSPRHLIKEKRETATLKCYPIPRHDTVYWYQQGPGQDPQFLISFYEKMQSDKGSIPDRFSAQQFSDYHSELNMSSLELGDSALYFCASSLGVGGTVKAFGAGTRLSVL.

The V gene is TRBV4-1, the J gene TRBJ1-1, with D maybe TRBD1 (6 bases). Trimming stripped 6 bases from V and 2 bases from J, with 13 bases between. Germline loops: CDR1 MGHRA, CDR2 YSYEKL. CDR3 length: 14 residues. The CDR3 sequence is CASSHDRSNTEAFF. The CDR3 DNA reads TGCGCCAGCAGTCACGACAGGTCCAACACTGAAGCTTTCTTT.

CDR3 coding DNA: TGTGCCAGCAGCTTATTCCGGGCCTACGAGCAGTACTTC. Residues: CASSLFRAYEQYF. V usage is TRBV7-2 and J usage is TRBJ2-7; D is unresolved. Germline V gene sequence: CDR1 SGHTA, CDR2 FQGNSA. V was trimmed by 2 bases and J by 2 bases, leaving 7 bases between them. The CDR3 runs 13 residues.